These 5 T cell receptor beta chains share one sample of origin, sequenced in a study of cytomegalovirus exposure and HLA in healthy donors. The primer mix had 60 Vbeta and 13 Jbeta primers. Clones were read by immunoSEQ multiplex PCR, and TCRdb kept only the in-frame ones, dropping some. The sample includes fewer than 250,000 clones, about 82% seen only once; the top ten take about 3.1%. Sample: PBMCs. These TCRs come from a man aged 30 to 39 in good health and CMV-seronegative.

The gene calls are TRBV10-3 and TRBJ2-1, with D possibly TRBD1 on 6 matching bases. Trimming stripped 6 bases from V and 8 bases from J, with 26 bases between. Per germline, CDR1 ENHRY and CDR2 SYGVKD. The length of the CDR3 is 17 residues. The CDR3 coding sequence is TGTGCCATCAGAGATATATCAGGGGAACGTACAGGCCATGAGCAGTTCTTC. As protein: CAIRDISGERTGHEQFF.

This chain connects TRBV7-9 to TRBJ1-2, with 7 positions matching TRBD1. Per germline, CDR1 SEHNR and CDR2 FQNEAQ (reference sequence). V dropped 1 base and J dropped 12; count of bases not matched to a gene: 2. This CDR3 spans 11 amino acids. CDR3 sequence (DNA): TGTGCCAGCAGCTTAGGTGGGACAGACACCTTC. Amino acids: CASSLGGTDTF.

This clone showed up just once. This sequence joins TRBV7-6 and TRBJ2-3; D unresolved. The germline V gene encodes CDR1 SGHVS and CDR2 FNYEAQ. Trimming pared 1 base from V and 0 bases from J, leaving 8 bases between. The CDR3 is 15 amino acids. The chain's CDR3 is CASSLDVSSTDTQYF. Written as DNA, the CDR3 is TGTGCCAGCAGCTTAGATGTATCTAGCACAGATACGCAGTATTTT. The full variable domain, with the rest looked up from reference TRBV7-6 and TRBJ2-3, is GAGVSQSPRYKVTKRGQDVALRCDPISGHVSLYWYRQALGQGPEFLTYFNYEAQQDKSGLPNDRFSAERPEGSISTLTIQRTEQRDSAMYRCASSLDVSSTDTQYFGPGTRLTVL.

CDR3 coding DNA: TGTGCCACTAGAAGGACAGGGTTGGAAAAACTGTTTTTT. Translated, it gives CATRRTGLEKLFF. The chain combines TRBV6-5 with TRBJ1-4; 8 bases line up with TRBD1. Germline V lookup: CDR1 MNHEY, CDR2 SVGAGI. This CDR3 comprises 13 residues. Trimming at V came to 10 bases and at J to 8 bases, leaving 9 bases not matched to a gene.

A few counts support this clone. This sequence joins TRBV28 and TRBJ2-5, with TRBD1 matching 8 bases. The ends lost 5 bases at V and 5 bases at J; junction bases unmatched: 10. CDR1 and CDR2 from the germline V gene are MDHEN and SYDVKM. The CDR3 consists of 15 residues. The CDR3 DNA reads TGTGCCAGCAGTCCTGAGGACAGGGCAATGGAGACCCAGTACTTC. Its protein is CASSPEDRAMETQYF. Full variable domain (remainder filled in from reference TRBV28 and TRBJ2-5): DVKVTQSSRYLVKRTGEKVFLECVQDMDHENMFWYRQDPGLGLRLIYFSYDVKMKEKGDIPEGYSVSREKKERFSLILESASTNQTSMYLCASSPEDRAMETQYFGPGTRLLVL.